This T cell receptor (beta chain) was recovered during a study of blood T cell repertoires in COVID-19. Overall study context: PBMCs, B-cell-depleted T cells, or T cells provided the cDNA or gDNA that made up the material.

Per the original data handling: Estimation of nucleated cell counts relied on the amplification of reference gene primers. This table comes from immunoSEQ multiplex PCR, and its TCRdb copy is limited to in-frame clones, with some not included. The DNA gave D and trimming, while V, J and clone size come from that table. The sample lists roughly 200,000 clones; about 85% were seen once. The trim removed 6 bases at V and 4 bases at J, leaving 5 bases unmatched. CDR1 is MGHRA, CDR2 YSYEKL, per germline. CDR3 length: 13 residues. Recovered status applied to Cohort 3 donors who had two consecutive negative PCRs. It also applied to those with clearance or with symptom resolution.

The sequencing sample was made of PBMCs or T cells enriched from blood (not recorded which). The V gene is TRBV4-1, the J gene TRBJ2-7; the match to TRBD1 covers 8 bases. This TCR derives from a man aged 35 to 55 who had recovered from COVID-19. The CDR3 sequence is CASRDRVQYEQYF. The CDR3 nucleotides are TGCGCCAGCAGGGACAGGGTTCAATACGAGCAGTACTTC.